This paragraph covers one TCR beta chain sequence. Its target is unknown. The record originates from a study of cytomegalovirus exposure and HLA in healthy donors. Study outcomes and limitations: Overall, approximately 150 TCR beta chains were annotated as cytomegalovirus-associated. There were a few CMV-associated chains whose specificity for CMV antigens was confirmed in vitro.

Some clones are missing from TCRdb's copy, which holds only in-frame ones; the method was immunoSEQ multiplex PCR. Of about 240,000 clones listed, about 87% are singletons. In germline, CDR1 is LGHNA, CDR2 YSLEER. There are 14 residues in the CDR3. V lost 4 bases, J lost 0 bases, and 10 bases lay in between. Sequences were obtained from PBMCs. The V gene is TRBV4-3, the J gene TRBJ2-7; D is unclear. The TCR comes from a man aged 18-30 years in good health and CMV-seronegative. This CDR3 is CASSRVPYSYEQYF. The CDR3 DNA reads as TGCGCCAGCAGCCGTGTTCCGTACTCCTACGAGCAGTACTTC.